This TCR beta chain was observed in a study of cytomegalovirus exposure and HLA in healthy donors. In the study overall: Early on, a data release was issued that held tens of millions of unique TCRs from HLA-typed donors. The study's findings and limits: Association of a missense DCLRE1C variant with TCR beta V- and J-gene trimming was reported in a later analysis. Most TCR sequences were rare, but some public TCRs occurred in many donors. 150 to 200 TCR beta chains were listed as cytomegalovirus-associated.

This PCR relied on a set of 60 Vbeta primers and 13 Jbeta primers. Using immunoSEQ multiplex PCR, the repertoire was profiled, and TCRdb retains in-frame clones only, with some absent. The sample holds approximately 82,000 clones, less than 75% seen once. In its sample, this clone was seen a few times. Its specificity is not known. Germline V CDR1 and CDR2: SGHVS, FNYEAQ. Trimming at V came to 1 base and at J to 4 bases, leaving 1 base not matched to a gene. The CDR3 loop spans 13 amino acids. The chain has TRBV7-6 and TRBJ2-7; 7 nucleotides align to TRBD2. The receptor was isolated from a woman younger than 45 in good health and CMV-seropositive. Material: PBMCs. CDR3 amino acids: CASSLGGGYEQYF. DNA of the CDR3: TGTGCCAGCAGCTTAGGGGGGGGTTACGAGCAGTACTTC.